This T cell receptor (beta chain) was captured in a study of shared clonotypes between healthy human individuals. General study findings and limits: With a handful of donors compared, around 4.7% of naive CD4 clonotypes were shared.

With respect to this clone: Its matching antigen is unknown.

The data were produced by immunoSEQ multiplex PCR, yet TCRdb's version contains in-frame clones alone and is incomplete. The sample has over a million clones, around three quarters seen once; the top ten hold roughly 0.56%. Germline trimming cut 3 bases from V and 10 bases from J; bases unmatched to any gene: 10. Germline assignment: CDR1 KGHSH and CDR2 LQKENI. The CDR3 contains 15 residues. The chain is built from TRBV18 and TRBJ2-1; TRBD2 aligns across 9 bases. The sequence derives from a young man in good health. Some clones in this sample may be carry-over from other donors' samples. The sample comprised memory CD4+ T cells from PBMCs. Subset described: CD45RA-negative fraction. CDR3 region: CASSPSGLALTEQFF. The CDR3 nucleotides read TGTGCCAGCTCACCGTCAGGACTAGCGTTAACCGAGCAGTTCTTC.